A single sample is the source of the 7 T cell receptor beta chains below, sequenced in a study of regulatory T cells in long-lasting Graves disease (dated by TCRdb to about 2021). This specimen's time point label, interpreted: persistent/refractory GD, antithyroid drugs over 5 years with positive TRAb. RNA was extracted from PBMCs in TRIzol for both TCR sequencing and RNA sequencing. Libraries came from multiplex PCR. These reads were obtained on an Illumina HiSeq 4000. CDR3 regions were amplified by Arm-PCR with iRepertoire HTBI primers to construct TCR beta libraries. TCRdb took the public reads, trimmed them with fastp at Q25, ran MiXCR for clone calling and kept in-frame beta chains. CDR3 protein sequences are deduplicated, and each keeps its most common genes and DNA. This sample lists about 660,000 distinct CDR3 sequences; approximately 29% were detected once. The ten largest clones add up to roughly 46% of the sample.

The sequenced sample was peripheral blood mononuclear cells (PBMCs), obtained when the disease was refractory, from a patient treated with antithyroid drugs. Receptors were obtained from a female donor with Graves disease.

This chain links TRBV5-6 with TRBJ1-6; the match to TRBD1 covers 7 bases. V gave up 4 bases and J gave up 7 bases; unmatched junction bases: 8. The CDR3 sequence is 15 residues long. Germline CDR1 reads SGHDT; CDR2 reads YYEEEE. The CDR3 nucleotides are TGTGCCAGCAGCCGAATTGGGACAGCAAATTCACCCCTCCACTTT. This encodes CASSRIGTANSPLHF.

This clonotype was detected only a few times. This sequence joins TRBV12-3 or TRBV12-4 and TRBJ1-6; possibly TRBD1 for D (5 bases). V dropped 6 bases and J dropped 5 bases, with 14 bases sitting between them. The CDR3 is 15 amino acids. CDR3 region: CASSAGTGHNSPLHF. The CDR3 DNA follows: TGTGCCAGCAGCGCCGGGACGGGACATAATTCACCCCTCCACTTT.

The chain joins TRBV27 to TRBJ1-3; 7 bases align to TRBD1. The CDR3 runs to 17 residues. Trimming removed 5 bases from V and 4 bases from J; junction bases left unmatched: 14. Germline assignment: CDR1 MNHEY and CDR2 SMNVEV (reference sequence). DNA for the CDR3: TGTGCCAGCAGTCAAATATCCCCGACAGGGACCGGAAACACCATATATTTT. Translated: CASSQISPTGTGNTIYF.

The V call is TRBV6-1, the J call TRBJ2-7; D perhaps matches TRBD1 (5 bases). V lost 7 bases to trimming and J lost 2 bases, with 15 bases between them. The CDR3 consists of 14 residues. CDR1 and CDR2 (germline): MNHNS, SASEGT. The CDR3 coding sequence is TGTGCCAGCAAAAGGGGCGGCTCCCCCTACGAGCAGTACTTC. It yields the protein CASKRGGSPYEQYF.

The rearrangement joins TRBV6-1 to TRBJ2-7; a possible D gene is TRBD2 (6 bases). The CDR3 loop spans 12 amino acids. The V end lost 8 bases, the J end lost 2 bases, and 10 bases lay between the germline ends. Germline V gene sequence: CDR1 MNHNS, CDR2 SASEGT. CDR3 coding DNA: TGTGCCAGCGGGAGGCCAGCCTACGAGCAGTACTTC. This translates into CASGRPAYEQYF.

The chain links TRBV2 to TRBJ1-5; no reliable D call. This CDR3 has 14 amino acids. The germline gives CDR1 SNHLY, CDR2 FYNNEI. V lost 5 bases to trimming and J lost 9 bases, with 17 bases between them. CDR3 DNA sequence: TGTGCCAGCAGTAGGAGAAGCCTGCTTACGCCCCAGCATTTT. Protein: CASSRRSLLTPQHF.

This clonotype was recorded many times. The chain joins TRBV7-3 to TRBJ1-1; 11 bases fit TRBD1. Germline assignment: CDR1 SGHTA and CDR2 FQGTGA. The CDR3 is 14 residues long. J was trimmed by 3 bases and V by 3 bases; bases with no gene match: 0. The CDR3 nucleotides are TGTGCCAGCAGCTTGGACAGGGGGCACACTGAAGCTTTCTTT. Protein product: CASSLDRGHTEAFF.